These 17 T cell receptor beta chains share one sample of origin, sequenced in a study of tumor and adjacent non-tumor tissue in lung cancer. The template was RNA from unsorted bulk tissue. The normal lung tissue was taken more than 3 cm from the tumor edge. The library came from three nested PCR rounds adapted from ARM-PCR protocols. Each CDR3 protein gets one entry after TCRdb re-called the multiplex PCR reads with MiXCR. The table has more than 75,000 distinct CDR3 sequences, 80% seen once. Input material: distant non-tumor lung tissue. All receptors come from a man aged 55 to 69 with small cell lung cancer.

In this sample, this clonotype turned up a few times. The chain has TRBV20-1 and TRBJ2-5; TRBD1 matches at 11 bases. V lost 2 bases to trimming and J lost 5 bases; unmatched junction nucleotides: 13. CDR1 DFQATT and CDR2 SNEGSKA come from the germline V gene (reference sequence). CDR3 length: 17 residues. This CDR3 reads CSARRPLGQGAWETQYF. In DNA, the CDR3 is TGCAGTGCTAGACGCCCTCTTGGACAGGGGGCGTGGGAGACCCAGTACTTC.

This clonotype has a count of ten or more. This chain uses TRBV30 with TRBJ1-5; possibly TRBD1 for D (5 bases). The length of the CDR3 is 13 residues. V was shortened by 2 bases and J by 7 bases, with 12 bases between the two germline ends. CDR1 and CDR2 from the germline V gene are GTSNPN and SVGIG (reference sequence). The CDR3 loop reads CAWSRGTTQPQHF. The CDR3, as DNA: TGTGCCTGGAGTCGGGGGACGACCCAGCCCCAGCATTTT. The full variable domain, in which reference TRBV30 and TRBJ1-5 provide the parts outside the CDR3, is SQTIHQWPATLVQPVGSPLSLECTVEGTSNPNLYWYRQAAGRGLQLLFYSVGIGQISSEVPQNLSASRPQDRQFILSSKKLLLSDSGFYLCAWSRGTTQPQHFGDGTRLSIL.

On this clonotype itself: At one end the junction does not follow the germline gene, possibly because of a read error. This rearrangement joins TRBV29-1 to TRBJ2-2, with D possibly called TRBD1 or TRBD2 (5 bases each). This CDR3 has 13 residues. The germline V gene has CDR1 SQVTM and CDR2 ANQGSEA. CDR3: CSVRSANTRELFF. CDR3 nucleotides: TGCAGCGTTAGGTCAGCGAACACCAGGGAGCTGTTCTTT.

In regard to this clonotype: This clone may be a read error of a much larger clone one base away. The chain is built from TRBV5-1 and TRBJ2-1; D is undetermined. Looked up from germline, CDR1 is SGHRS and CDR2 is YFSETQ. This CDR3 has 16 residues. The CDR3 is CASSLVLPSSYNKQFF. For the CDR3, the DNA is TGCGCCAGCAGCTTGGTCCTCCCGAGCTCCTACAATAAGCAGTTCTTC.

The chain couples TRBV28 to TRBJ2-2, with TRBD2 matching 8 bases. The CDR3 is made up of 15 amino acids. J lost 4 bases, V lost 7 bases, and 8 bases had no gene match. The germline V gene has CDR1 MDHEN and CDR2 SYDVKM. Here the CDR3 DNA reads TGTGCCAGCACCCCGAGCGGGAGCGGCACCGGGGAGCTGTTTTTT. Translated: CASTPSGSGTGELFF.

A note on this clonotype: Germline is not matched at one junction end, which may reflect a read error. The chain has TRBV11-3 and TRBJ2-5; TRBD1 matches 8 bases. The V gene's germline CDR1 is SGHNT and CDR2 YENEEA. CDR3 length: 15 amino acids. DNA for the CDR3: TGTGCCAACAGCCCTAGCCGGACAGGGTACGAGACCCACTACTTC. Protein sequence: CANSPSRTGYETHYF.

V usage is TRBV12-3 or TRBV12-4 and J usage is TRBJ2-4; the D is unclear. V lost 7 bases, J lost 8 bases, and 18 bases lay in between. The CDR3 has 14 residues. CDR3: CASTFGQGKDIQYF. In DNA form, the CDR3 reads TGTGCCAGCACCTTCGGGCAAGGTAAAGACATTCAGTACTTC.

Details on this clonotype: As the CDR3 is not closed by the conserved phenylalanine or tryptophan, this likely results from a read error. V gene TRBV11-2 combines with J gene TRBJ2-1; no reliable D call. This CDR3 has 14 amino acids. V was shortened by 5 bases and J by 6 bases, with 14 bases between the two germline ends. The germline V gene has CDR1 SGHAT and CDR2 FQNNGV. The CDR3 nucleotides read TGTGCCAGCAGCAGAGCCGATCCCTGCAATGAGCAGTTCTAC. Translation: CASSRADPCNEQFY.

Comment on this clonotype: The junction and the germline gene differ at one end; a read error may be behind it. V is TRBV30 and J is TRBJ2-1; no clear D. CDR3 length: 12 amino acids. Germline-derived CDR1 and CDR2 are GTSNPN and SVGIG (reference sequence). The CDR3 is CAWSEVSNKQFF. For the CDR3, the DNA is TGTGCCTGGAGCGAGGTCTCCAATAAGCAGTTTTTC. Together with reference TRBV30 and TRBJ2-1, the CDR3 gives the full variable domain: SQTIHQWPATLVQPVGSPLSLECTVEGTSNPNLYWYRQAAGRGLQLLFYSVGIGQISSEVPQNLSASRPQDRQFILSSKKLLLSDSGFYLCAWSEVSNKQFFGPGTRLTVL.

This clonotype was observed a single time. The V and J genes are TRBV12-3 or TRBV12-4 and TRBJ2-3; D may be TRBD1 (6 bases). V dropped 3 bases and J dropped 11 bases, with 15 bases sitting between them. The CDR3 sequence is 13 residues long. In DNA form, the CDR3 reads TGTGCCAGCAGTTTTAACACAGGGACGGTGCAGTATTTT. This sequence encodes CASSFNTGTVQYF.

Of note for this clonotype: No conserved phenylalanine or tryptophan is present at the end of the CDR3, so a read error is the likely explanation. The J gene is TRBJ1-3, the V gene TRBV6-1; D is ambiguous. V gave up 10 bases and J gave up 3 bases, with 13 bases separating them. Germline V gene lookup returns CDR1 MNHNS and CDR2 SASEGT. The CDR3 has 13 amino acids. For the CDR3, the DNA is TGTGCCAACAGCCGGACGGTTGGAAACACCATATATCTT. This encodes CANSRTVGNTIYL.

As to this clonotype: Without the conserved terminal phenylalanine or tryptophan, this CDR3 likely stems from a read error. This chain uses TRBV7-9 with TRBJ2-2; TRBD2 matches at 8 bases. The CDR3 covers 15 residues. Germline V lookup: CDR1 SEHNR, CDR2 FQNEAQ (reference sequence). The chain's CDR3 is CVSSSAGVNTGELFY. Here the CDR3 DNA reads TGTGTCAGCAGCTCAGCGGGGGTGAACACCGGGGAGCTGTTTTAT.

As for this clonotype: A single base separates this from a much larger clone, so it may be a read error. The CDR3, as DNA: TGCAGTGCTAGGCGGGACAAGGACTTCGAGCAGTACGTC. Its protein product is CSARRDKDFEQYV. The rearrangement joins TRBV20-1 to TRBJ2-7; possibly TRBD1 or TRBD2 for D (6 bases each). V dropped 3 bases and J dropped 6 bases, with 15 bases sitting between them. The CDR3 has 13 residues. The germline V gene has CDR1 DFQATT and CDR2 SNEGSKA (reference sequence).

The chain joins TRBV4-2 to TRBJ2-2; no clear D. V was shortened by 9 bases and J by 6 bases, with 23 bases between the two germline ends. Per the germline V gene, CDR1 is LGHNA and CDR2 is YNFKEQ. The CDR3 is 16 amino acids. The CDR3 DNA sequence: TGTGCCAGTAGTCAAGATCTGAGTGCCAACGCCGGGGAGCTGTTTTTT. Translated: CASSQDLSANAGELFF.

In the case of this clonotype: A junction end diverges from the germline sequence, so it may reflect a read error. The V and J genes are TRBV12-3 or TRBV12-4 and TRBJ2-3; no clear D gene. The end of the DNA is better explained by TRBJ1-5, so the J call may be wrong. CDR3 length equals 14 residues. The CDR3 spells CASSLGSLGDTQHF. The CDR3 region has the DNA TGTGCCAGTAGTTTAGGGAGCTTGGGAGATACGCAGCATTTT.

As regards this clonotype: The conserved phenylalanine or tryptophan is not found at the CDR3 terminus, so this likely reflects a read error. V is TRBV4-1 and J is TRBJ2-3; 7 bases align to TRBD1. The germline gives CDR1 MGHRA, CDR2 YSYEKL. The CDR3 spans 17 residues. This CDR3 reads CAGSQDGTVLSTDTQYL. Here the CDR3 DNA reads TGCGCCGGCAGCCAAGATGGGACAGTCCTTAGCACAGATACGCAGTATCTT.

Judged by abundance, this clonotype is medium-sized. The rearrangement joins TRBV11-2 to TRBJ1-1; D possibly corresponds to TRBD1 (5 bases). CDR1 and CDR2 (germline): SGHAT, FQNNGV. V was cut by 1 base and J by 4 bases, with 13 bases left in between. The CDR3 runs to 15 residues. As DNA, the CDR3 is TGTGCCAGCAGCTTAGTGACCGGGGGTGGCACTGAAGCTTTCTTT. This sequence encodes CASSLVTGGGTEAFF.